This T cell receptor (beta chain) derives from a study of blood T cells in healthy people across ages. The wider study: The template switching approach captured approximately one barcoded beta molecule for every two T cells. General study findings and limits: Donor CMV status was unknown, possibly confounding expanded clonotype changes.

Germline assignment: CDR1 SEHNR and CDR2 FQNEAQ (reference sequence). The CDR3 is 16 residues long. V lost 0 bases to trimming and J lost 5 bases, with 14 bases between them. The sample holds a few counts of this clonotype. What it binds is unknown. Primers used in a second PCR of roughly 6 to 11 cycles were a sample-barcoded 5' primer and a J-beta primer mix. Using its own MiXCR run on the 5' RACE reads, TCRdb lists one record per CDR3 protein. Here the sample spans 600,000 to 1,000,000 distinct CDR3 sequences, about 25% being singletons. Another study also made use of these data, one on T cells of mothers and their children. That study reports: No clone of persistent microchimeric T cells was detected.

The sample taken for sequencing was blood. This chain connects TRBV7-9 to TRBJ2-1; D is unclear. The origin of this receptor is a boy aged 5-17 years in good health. CDR3 nucleotide sequence: TGTGCCAGCAGCTTAGCGGGCACAGCAATAAACAATGAGCAGTTCTTC. Translation: CASSLAGTAINNEQFF.